This entry is about one T cell receptor beta chain. Its antigen remains unidentified. The data originate from a study of T cell responses to AZD1222 COVID-19 vaccine. Germline CDR1 is SQVTM and CDR2 is ANQGSEA. This CDR3 spans 14 amino acids. Deletions cut 0 bases from V and 6 bases from J, with 14 bases between. Study findings and constraints: Epitopes outside B.1.351 and B.1.1.7 mutated regions reportedly drew nearly half of spike TCRs.

TCRdb keeps only in-frame clones here, not all; method: immunoSEQ multiplex PCR. The sample shows about 170,000 clones, more than 80% of them seen only once. The sequenced sample was peripheral blood, obtained on day 0 of AZD1222 vaccination. This chain links TRBV29-1 with TRBJ1-2, with unresolved D. The TCR sequence derives from an adult in good health. The CDR3 is CSVEDRSDDDGYTF. In DNA form, the CDR3 reads TGCAGCGTTGAAGATAGGTCAGATGACGATGGCTACACCTTC.